What follows describes a single T cell receptor (beta chain). This clonotype was seen many times. It has no known antigen specificity. No base quality information exists; no much larger clone differs at one position. This sample is part of a study of regulatory T cells in long-lasting Graves disease (dated by TCRdb to the early 2020s). For context, the study as a whole: Patients with newly diagnosed Graves' disease had been on antithyroid drugs for under 3 months. Peripheral blood TCR sequencing and RNA sequencing compared persistent Graves' disease patients with newly diagnosed Graves' disease patients. A total of some 35 samples underwent TCR sequencing, from about 13 patients with persistent Graves' disease and 20 patients with newly diagnosed Graves' disease. The study was conducted in China and was registered as a clinical trial. Overall study results and their limits: Sequencing and analysis were limited to the TCR beta chain. The study examined only peripheral blood because the primary lesion, thyroid tissue, could not be accessed. Compared with newly diagnosed patients, persistent Graves' disease patients had lower TCR Shannon entropy and fewer highly expanded clones, which suggests clonal expansion. A larger number of public clonotypes was shared among persistent patients (approximately 3,000) than among newly diagnosed patients (around 870). The authors noted that the small sample size was a limitation that may lower accuracy. TRBV28, TRBJ1-2 and TRBJ2-5 were preferentially used in persistent disease, while TRBV20-1 and TRBJ2-1 were favored in newly diagnosed disease.

Its CDR3 holds 14 amino acids, cysteine through phenylalanine. This entry keeps only the CDR3 DNA: 42 bases, framed from base 1. According to the germline V gene, CDR1 reads MDHEN and CDR2 reads SYDVKM. The junction shows trimming of 3 bases on V and 5 bases on J, plus 14 bases between the germline ends. Libraries were constructed by multiplex PCR. Sequencing instrument: Illumina HiSeq 4000. CDR3 regions were amplified by Arm-PCR with iRepertoire HTBI primers to construct TCR beta libraries. Before sequencing, the PCR products went through gel purification. Regarding the original processing steps: Across samples, some 62 TRBV and roughly 15 TRBJ segments were identified and used for gene usage analysis of CDR3 amino acid clonotypes. Filtered high-quality paired reads were merged into contigs using COPE and FqMerger. BLAST was used to align contigs to IMGT TRBV, TRBD and TRBJ reference genes, and CDR3 was defined according to IMGT. Highly expanded clones were defined as clonotypes with a frequency above 0.1%. Repertoire diversity was measured by Shannon entropy, and V-J evenness by the Gini coefficient. A clonotype found in more than one individual was treated as public. Using fastp at Q25 and MiXCR, TCRdb reprocessed the public reads and kept productive beta chains. Rows matching on CDR3 protein sequence are summarized as one entry with the most common DNA and genes. The V and J calls were determined by TCRdb, not by the authors. The sample table records 450,000 to 650,000 distinct CDR3 sequences; about 15% of these occur just once. Together, the top ten hold just under 25% of the sample.

The time point label corresponds to: newly diagnosed GD, antithyroid drugs for less than 3 months. RNA was extracted from PBMCs in TRIzol for both TCR sequencing and RNA sequencing. Graves' disease was diagnosed according to American Thyroid Association guidelines. Patients for the study were recruited at an endocrinology department in Xi'an, China. Each patient gave 7.5 to 10 milliliters of peripheral blood, collected in an EDTA anticoagulant tube. Ficoll Paque Plus density gradient separation was used to isolate PBMCs, and no further T cell sorting was done. An Agilent 2100 Bioanalyzer and agarose gel were used to assess RNA quality, and a NanoDrop 2000 was used to measure RNA concentration. This sample also appeared in a second study, on T cells in Graves' hyperthyroidism and ophthalmopathy. Looking at the second paper: A patient counted as having stable Graves' hyperthyroidism if no progression to ophthalmopathy occurred over 18 months of follow-up. Hyperthyroidism patients were aged 18 to 65 years and newly diagnosed, with disease duration of less than 2 months. Any patient with an uncontrolled infection, another autoimmune disease, pregnancy or lactation was excluded. Diagnoses were based on clinical symptoms, serum thyroxine and TRAb, thyroid ultrasound and orbital computed tomography. For the first round of RT-PCR on the TCR CDR3, the HTBI primer set was used together with the Qiagen OneStep RT-PCR kit. Most expanded thyroid clonotypes (frequency above 0.001) were also detected in blood, a finding suggesting that blood repertoires may reflect thyroid immune responses. Ophthalmopathy was separated from stable hyperthyroidism by a 13 V-J signature model, with around 90% sensitivity and about 81% specificity obtained in cross-validation and 80%/75% obtained in testing. During validation, the model predicted progression to ophthalmopathy a median of approximately 7 months ahead of onset, with 70.59% sensitivity and about 75% specificity. A discovery cohort of roughly 100 patients, roughly 40 with Graves' ophthalmopathy and 57 with stable Graves' hyperthyroidism, was used to find distinguishing TCR V-J signatures. An independent validation cohort of 18 to 20 hyperthyroidism patients and approximately 17 patients who later progressed to ophthalmopathy tested prospective prediction of ophthalmopathy. For training and testing, the approximately 97 patients in the discovery cohort were randomly divided in a 7:3 ratio. Thyroid tissue and blood T-cell repertoires from several Graves' hyperthyroidism patients were also compared in the study. Following sampling, methimazole starting at 30 mg daily was given to hyperthyroidism patients, and high-dose intravenous methylprednisolone was given to ophthalmopathy patients. Libraries were constructed in a second round of multiplex PCR, after which size selection and purification were carried out. Libraries were sequenced paired-end with 100 bp reads on an Illumina HiSeq2000. SOAPnuke was used to process the raw data, with reads discarded if the reads contained adapters or uncalled bases, had a mean Phred below 15, or lacked an exact constant-primer or identifier match. COPE v1.2.5 was used to merge the high-quality paired reads, and each unique nucleotide sequence was defined as a clonotype. MiTCR v1.1 was used to align clonotypes to the IMGT TRBV, TRBD and TRBJ reference segments. The analysis included only V-J combinations with a frequency above 0.0001, which together covered approximately 99% of the repertoires. The TCS score was defined as F50 (clonal expansion) divided by E x V (chaos), with BLOSUM62-based TCRdist calculated between CDR3 peptides within each V-J. Welch's t-statistics and random forest reduced 500 to 650 V-J features to about 12, which were used in a naive Bayes classifier (R e1071). No statistical method was used to set the sample size in advance, and investigators knew the group allocation. TCR Vbeta CDR3 sequencing of roughly 140 peripheral blood samples (roughly 41 ophthalmopathy, 75 hyperthyroidism and approximately 17 progressor patients) is reported in the paper.

The chain is assembled from TRBV28 and TRBJ2-7, and perhaps TRBD1 as D gene, on 7 matching bases. This material consisted of peripheral blood mononuclear cells (PBMCs), taken at new diagnosis, from a patient treated with antithyroid drugs. The source is a woman between 40 and 65 years old with Graves disease. Donor details come from another sample of the same person, matched by shared clones. The nucleotides are TGTGCCAGCAGTTTGAGGGGGCTAGCGAACGAGCAGTACTTC. Its amino acids are CASSLRGLANEQYF.